These T cell receptor beta chains were read from a single sample in a study of T cell repertoires in cytomegalovirus infection. TCRdb reprocessed the reads via MiXCR and lists one record per CDR3 protein. The table includes about 160,000 distinct CDR3 sequences, 20% to 25% detected once. No antigen has been identified for these receptors. Material: CD8+ T cells from cultured PBMCs, obtained from culture after CMV antigen stimulation. These receptors all come from a human donor in good health (CMV status not recorded). Some clones in this sample may be carry-over from other donors' samples. CDR3s include the opening cysteine and the closing phenylalanine or tryptophan. A D gene is named only where the DNA matches it firmly. Part of the rows lack a size; the others show once, few, many or a class for expanded clones.

j_gene,d_gene,abundance,v_gene,CDR3aa,CDR3nt
TRBJ1-1,NA,NA,TRBV7-6,CASNRADMNTEAFF,TGTGCCAGTAATCGGGCAGACATGAACACTGAAGCTTTCTTT
TRBJ2-1,NA,few,TRBV7-9,CASSLKDVEQFF,TGTGCCAGCAGCTTAAAAGATGTTGAGCAGTTCTTC
TRBJ2-2,TRBD1,few,TRBV7-2,CASSSPRDRANTGELFF,TGTGCCAGCAGCTCCCCCCGCGACAGGGCGAACACCGGGGAGCTGTTTTTT
TRBJ1-2,TRBD1,few,TRBV11-2,CASSKPGQGYGYTF,TGTGCCAGCAGCAAACCGGGACAGGGGTACGGCTACACCTTC
TRBJ1-1,NA,few,TRBV12-3/TRBV12-4,CASSEAPQAFF,TGTGCCAGCTCAGAGGCGCCTCAAGCTTTCTTT
TRBJ2-7,NA,few,TRBV7-2,CASQRGRAYHDEQYF,TGTGCCAGCCAGAGGGGCAGGGCCTATCACGACGAGCAGTACTTC
TRBJ1-1,TRBD1,few,TRBV12-3/TRBV12-4,CASRITQGAEGTEAFF,TGTGCCAGCAGGATAACACAGGGGGCAGAGGGCACTGAAGCTTTCTTT
TRBJ2-7,NA,NA,TRBV7-8,CASSSAPGEEQYF,TGTGCCAGCAGCTCCGCCCCAGGGGAGGAGCAGTACTTC
TRBJ2-7,TRBD1,few,TRBV20-1,CSARAQGLFSYEQYF,TGCAGTGCTAGAGCACAGGGGCTTTTTTCCTACGAGCAGTACTTC
TRBJ1-6,NA,NA,TRBV7-8,CASSRRYNSPLHF,TGTGCCAGCAGCCGGCGGTATAATTCACCCCTCCACTTT
TRBJ1-6,NA,NA,TRBV12-3/TRBV12-4,CASSPLGFDSPLHF,TGTGCCAGCAGTCCTCTGGGTTTTGATTCACCCCTCCACTTT
TRBJ2-7,NA,many,TRBV7-8,CASSEASSYEQYF,TGTGCCAGCAGCGAAGCGTCCAGCTACGAGCAGTACTTC
TRBJ2-5,TRBD1,NA,TRBV28,CATGQGLETQYF,TGTGCCACCGGACAGGGGTTGGAGACCCAGTACTTC
TRBJ1-1,NA,few,TRBV29-1,CSVDFNPRDSSLDAFF,TGCAGCGTTGATTTCAACCCTAGGGACTCCTCGTTGGATGCTTTCTTT
TRBJ1-2,NA,NA,TRBV27,CASSGGYGYTF,TGTGCCAGCAGTGGGGGCTATGGCTACACCTTC
TRBJ1-2,NA,NA,TRBV7-8,CASSPQGLNYGYTF,TGTGCCAGCAGCCCCCAGGGGCTCAACTATGGCTACACCTTC
TRBJ2-1,TRBD2,few,TRBV28,CASSLGLAGEFYEQFF,TGTGCCAGCAGTTTGGGACTAGCGGGGGAGTTTTATGAGCAGTTCTTC
TRBJ1-1,NA,few,TRBV6-2/TRBV6-3,CASSYGGSNTEAFF,TGTGCCAGCAGTTACGGGGGCTCCAACACTGAAGCTTTCTTT
TRBJ2-3,TRBD2,few,TRBV7-2,CASSSKGTSGEDTQYF,TGTGCCAGCAGCTCGAAAGGGACTAGCGGGGAAGATACGCAGTATTTT
TRBJ1-1,TRBD1,few,TRBV4-3,CASSQGTGGNTEAFF,TGCGCCAGCAGCCAAGGGACAGGGGGAAACACTGAAGCTTTCTTT
TRBJ1-2,NA,NA,TRBV28,CASSFRPDFNYGYTF,TGTGCCAGCAGTTTCCGCCCCGATTTCAACTATGGCTACACCTTC
TRBJ2-2,NA,NA,TRBV11-2,CASTYDGGELFF,TGTGCCAGCACCTACGATGGCGGGGAGCTGTTTTTT
TRBJ1-5,NA,NA,TRBV28,CASRGRLEVVGQPQHF,TGTGCCAGCAGGGGGCGATTGGAAGTGGTAGGTCAGCCCCAGCATTTT
TRBJ1-1,TRBD1,NA,TRBV7-9,CASSGQGVTEAFF,TGTGCCAGCAGCGGACAGGGGGTCACTGAAGCTTTCTTT
TRBJ2-6,NA,NA,TRBV7-8,CASSFLPSGANVLTF,TGTGCCAGCAGCTTCCTCCCGTCTGGGGCCAACGTCCTGACTTTC
TRBJ2-3,NA,few,TRBV4-1,CASSQDHGSSTDTQYF,TGCGCCAGCAGCCAAGATCACGGCTCTAGCACAGATACGCAGTATTTT
TRBJ2-7,NA,NA,TRBV23-1,CAIVYEQYF,TGCGCCATCGTCTACGAGCAGTACTTC
TRBJ1-2,NA,few,TRBV20-1,CSASPGTSNYGYTF,TGCAGTGCTAGTCCCGGGACATCTAACTATGGCTACACCTTC
TRBJ1-1,TRBD1,NA,TRBV4-1,CASSQGGQQNTEAFF,TGCGCCAGCAGCCAAGGGGGACAGCAGAACACTGAAGCTTTCTTT
TRBJ1-6,NA,NA,TRBV7-2,CASSSGVGGNSPLHF,TGTGCCAGCAGCTCAGGGGTAGGGGGTAATTCACCCCTCCACTTT
TRBJ1-5,NA,few,TRBV28,CASSPNRGNQPQHF,TGTGCCAGCAGTCCCAACAGGGGCAATCAGCCCCAGCATTTT
TRBJ1-5,TRBD1,few,TRBV7-2,CASSLAGGQGLANQPQHF,TGTGCCAGCAGCTTAGCGGGGGGACAGGGATTGGCGAATCAGCCCCAGCATTTT
TRBJ1-1,NA,NA,TRBV19,CASSMEGMVNRNTEAFF,TGTGCCAGTAGTATGGAGGGAATGGTAAACAGGAACACTGAAGCTTTCTTT
TRBJ1-1,NA,NA,TRBV11-2,CASSFQSQRGAGTEAFF,TGTGCCAGCAGCTTTCAGTCTCAACGGGGCGCCGGTACTGAAGCTTTCTTT
TRBJ2-5,TRBD1,NA,TRBV4-1,CASSQVRGETQYF,TGCGCCAGCAGCCAAGTCAGGGGGGAGACCCAGTACTTC
TRBJ2-1,TRBD1,NA,TRBV7-2,CASSFRQGFPNNEQFF,TGTGCCAGCAGCTTCCGACAGGGGTTCCCCAACAATGAGCAGTTCTTC
TRBJ2-3,NA,many,TRBV7-9,CASSLTFGGSPDTQYF,TGTGCCAGCAGCTTAACGTTTGGGGGTAGCCCAGATACGCAGTATTTT
TRBJ2-7,TRBD1,NA,TRBV7-2,CASSTTGGLMEQYF,TGTGCCAGCAGCACGACAGGGGGTCTTATGGAGCAGTACTTC
TRBJ1-1,NA,NA,TRBV7-9,CASSPPLEGPNTEAFF,TGTGCCAGCAGCCCCCCCCTGGAGGGACCGAACACTGAAGCTTTCTTT
TRBJ1-2,NA,NA,TRBV7-9,CASSEWTEANYGYTF,TGTGCCAGCAGCGAATGGACAGAAGCTAACTATGGCTACACCTTC
TRBJ2-1,NA,NA,TRBV7-2,CASSIAEINEQFF,TGTGCCAGCAGCATAGCGGAGATAAATGAGCAGTTCTTC